This TCR beta chain came from a study of T-cell memory formation after mild COVID-19 (dated by TCRdb to the early 2020s). Regarding the research as a whole: TCR sequence clusters from the two donors were found to be largely donor specific. In two donors, T-cell clones that expanded and contracted after mild COVID-19 were followed by sequencing TCRalpha and TCRbeta repertoires longitudinally. The cohort comprised two young, previously healthy adult volunteers, one female and one male. Results the study describes overall, beyond this receptor: Some responding clones were detected in pre-infection memory, suggesting pre-existing cross-reactive memory T cells joined the SARS-CoV-2 response. Balanced CD4/CD8 phenotypes were observed for clones contracting from day 15 to 85, whereas a bias towards CD4+ was observed for a second wave of clones expanding from day 15 to 37. Only a couple of mild cases were covered in the study, and larger cohorts including severe cases with pre-infection samples were considered necessary. SARS-CoV-2 specificity was not confirmed for the second-wave clones peaking on day 37. Contracting CD4+ clones appeared mostly in the CM and EM memory subsets, whereas CD8+ clones were enriched in EMRA.

These reads were obtained on an Illumina NovaSeq 6000. TCRalpha and TCRbeta cDNA libraries were constructed by 5'RACE with constant-segment primers, with sample barcodes and unique molecular identifiers being introduced. RNA was extracted from every sample with Trizol reagent. The libraries were amplified in two PCR steps, and the second step added a second sample barcode and Illumina TruSeq adapters. Sequencing of the libraries was done on an Illumina NovaSeq, producing 2 x 150 bp paired-end reads. The authors' pipeline ran thus. The reads were demultiplexed and collapsed into UMI-guided consensus sequences using migec v1.2.7. Using mixcr v2.1.11, the UMI consensuses were aligned to TRA and TRB V and J templates and assembled into clonotypes. A clonotype was counted as expanded or contracted only when both edgeR and NoisET called the clonotype significant, with the noise models trained on biological replicates. For edgeR calls, a false discovery rate-adjusted p below 0.01 and a log2 fold-change threshold of 1 were applied. PCA with hierarchical clustering of max-normalized trajectories of the 1000 most abundant clonotypes was used as exploratory dynamics analysis. Separately sequenced CD4+ and CD8+ repertoires were used to assign a CD4 or CD8 phenotype to each responding clone. TCRdb reprocessing: public reads trimmed at Q25 with fastp, clones called with MiXCR, in-frame beta chains kept. Under each unique CDR3 protein, matching rows form one entry showing the most common genes and DNA. These V and J calls rely on TCRdb rather than the paper's analysis. This sample holds about 470,000 distinct CDR3 sequences; 20% to 30% were observed only once. Approximately 13% of the sample rests with the top ten.

Ficoll-Paque density gradient centrifugation was used to isolate PBMCs. Notes on this clonotype: The antigen it recognizes is unknown. No much larger clonotype is one base removed from it; base qualities were not supplied.

The CDR3 covers 16 residues, taking in both the cysteine and the phenylalanine. Just the 48-base CDR3 DNA is kept, in frame starting at base 1. Trimming takes 3 bases from V and 3 bases from J, and the germline ends sit 17 bases apart. CDR1 and CDR2, looked up from the germline V gene, are SGDLS and YYNGEE. The chain employs TRBV9 and TRBJ2-3; the D gene assignment is perhaps TRBD1 or TRBD2, with each matching 5 bases. The TCR sequence derives from an adult woman who had mild COVID-19 (a few samples of this study predate the infection). The sample titles of this study are shuffled in the database, so cell type and time point are left out; the donor was told from shared clones. The sample was PBMCs or a T cell subset sorted from them (not recorded which). The CDR3 reads as follows: CASSGGAQRVTDTQYF. The bases are TGTGCCAGCAGCGGAGGGGCTCAGCGCGTAACAGATACGCAGTATTTT.